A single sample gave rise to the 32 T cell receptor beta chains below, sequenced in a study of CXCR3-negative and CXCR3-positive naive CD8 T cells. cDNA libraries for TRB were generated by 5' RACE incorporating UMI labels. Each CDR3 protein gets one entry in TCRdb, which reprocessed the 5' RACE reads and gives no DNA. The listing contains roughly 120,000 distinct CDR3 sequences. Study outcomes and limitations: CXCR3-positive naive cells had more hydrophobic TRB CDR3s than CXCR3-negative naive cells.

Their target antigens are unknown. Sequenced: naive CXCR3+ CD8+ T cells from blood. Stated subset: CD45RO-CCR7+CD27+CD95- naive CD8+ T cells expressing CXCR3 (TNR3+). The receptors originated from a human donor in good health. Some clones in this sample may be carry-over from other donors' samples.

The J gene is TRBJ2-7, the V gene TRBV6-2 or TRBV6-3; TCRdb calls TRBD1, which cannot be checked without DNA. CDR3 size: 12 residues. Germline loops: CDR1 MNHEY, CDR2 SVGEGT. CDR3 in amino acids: CAGGTDSYEQYF.

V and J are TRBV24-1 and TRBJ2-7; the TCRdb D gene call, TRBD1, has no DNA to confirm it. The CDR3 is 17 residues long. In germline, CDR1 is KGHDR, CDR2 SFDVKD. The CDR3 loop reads CATSEIADSPAPYEQYF.

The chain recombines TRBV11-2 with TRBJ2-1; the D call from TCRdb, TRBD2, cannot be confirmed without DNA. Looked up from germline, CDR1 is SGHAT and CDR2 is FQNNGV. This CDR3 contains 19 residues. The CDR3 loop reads CASSSGTSGRARSYNEQFF. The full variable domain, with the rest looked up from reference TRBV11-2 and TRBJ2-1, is EAGVAQSPRYKIIEKRQSVAFWCNPISGHATLYWYQQILGQGPKLLIQFQNNGVVDDSQLPKDRFSAERLKGVDSTLKIQPAKLEDSAVYLCASSSGTSGRARSYNEQFFGPGTRLTVL.

CDR3 region: CASSTTGFNTEAFF. The genes are TRBV7-8 and TRBJ1-1; TCRdb outputs TRBD1, but without DNA this stays unchecked. CDR3 length: 14 amino acids. Germline-derived CDR1 and CDR2 are SGHVS and FQNEAQ. The full variable domain, with the rest looked up from reference TRBV7-8 and TRBJ1-1, is GAGVSQSPRYKVAKRGQDVALRCDPISGHVSLFWYQQALGQGPEFLTYFQNEAQLDKSGLPSDRFFAERPEGSVSTLKIQRTQQEDSAVYLCASSTTGFNTEAFFGQGTRLTVV.

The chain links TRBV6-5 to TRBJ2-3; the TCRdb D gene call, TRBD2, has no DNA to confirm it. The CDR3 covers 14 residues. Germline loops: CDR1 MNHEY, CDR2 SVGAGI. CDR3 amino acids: CASSTWTSTDTQYF.

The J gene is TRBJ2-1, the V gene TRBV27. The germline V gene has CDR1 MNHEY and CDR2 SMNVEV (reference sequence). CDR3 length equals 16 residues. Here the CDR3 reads CASSFTVLSSYNEQFF.

CDR3 sequence: CASRADGPYEQYF. The chain employs TRBV7-9 and TRBJ2-7. Germline-derived CDR1 and CDR2 are SEHNR and FQNEAQ (reference sequence). The CDR3 covers 13 residues.

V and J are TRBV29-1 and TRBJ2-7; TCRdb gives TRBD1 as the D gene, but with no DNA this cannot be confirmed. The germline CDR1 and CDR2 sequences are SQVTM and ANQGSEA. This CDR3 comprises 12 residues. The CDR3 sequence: CSVTGGEREQYF.

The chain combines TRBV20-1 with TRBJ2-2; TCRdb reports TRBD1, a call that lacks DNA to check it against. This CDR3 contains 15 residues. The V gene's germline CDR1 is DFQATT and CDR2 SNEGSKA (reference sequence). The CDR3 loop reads CSATQGTGGSGELFF.

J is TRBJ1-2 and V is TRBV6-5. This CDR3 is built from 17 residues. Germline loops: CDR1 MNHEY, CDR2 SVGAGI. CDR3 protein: CASSYDPVWPDNYGYTF.

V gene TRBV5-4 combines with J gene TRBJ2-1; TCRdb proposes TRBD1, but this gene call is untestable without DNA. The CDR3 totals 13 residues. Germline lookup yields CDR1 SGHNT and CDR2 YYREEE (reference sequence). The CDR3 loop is CASSPLGDNEQFF.

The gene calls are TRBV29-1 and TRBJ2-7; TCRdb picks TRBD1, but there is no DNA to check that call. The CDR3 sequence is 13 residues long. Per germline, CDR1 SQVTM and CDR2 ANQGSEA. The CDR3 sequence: CSVGFSRGHEQYF.

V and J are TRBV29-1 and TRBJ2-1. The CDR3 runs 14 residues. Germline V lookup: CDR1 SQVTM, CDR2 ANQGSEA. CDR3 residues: CSVDRTIGEREQFF.

The CDR3 sequence is CASTIAGGPQETQYF. V and J are TRBV6-5 and TRBJ2-5; TCRdb's assignment of TRBD2 cannot be checked, as there is no DNA. The germline CDR1 and CDR2 sequences are MNHEY and SVGAGI. The CDR3 is 15 residues long.

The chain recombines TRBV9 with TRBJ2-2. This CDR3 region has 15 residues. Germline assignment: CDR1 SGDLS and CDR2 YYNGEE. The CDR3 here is CASSVGVRDTGELFF.

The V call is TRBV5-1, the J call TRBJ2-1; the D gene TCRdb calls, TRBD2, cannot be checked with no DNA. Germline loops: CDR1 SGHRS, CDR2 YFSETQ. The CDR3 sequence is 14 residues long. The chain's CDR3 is CASTLAGTYNEQFF.

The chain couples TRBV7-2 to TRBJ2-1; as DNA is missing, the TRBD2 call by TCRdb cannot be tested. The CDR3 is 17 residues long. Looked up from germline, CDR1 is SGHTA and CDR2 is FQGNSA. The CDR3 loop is CASSLLGLAGVDNEQFF. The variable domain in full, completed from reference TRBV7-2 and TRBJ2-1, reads GAGVSQSPSNKVTEKGKDVELRCDPISGHTALYWYRQSLGQGLEFLIYFQGNSAPDKSGLPSDRFSAERTGGSVSTLTIQRTQQEDSAVYLCASSLLGLAGVDNEQFFGPGTRLTVL.

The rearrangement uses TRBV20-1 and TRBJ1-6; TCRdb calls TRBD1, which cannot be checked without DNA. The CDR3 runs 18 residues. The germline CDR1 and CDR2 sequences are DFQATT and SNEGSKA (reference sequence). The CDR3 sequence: CSARERGTGGTYNSPLHF.

The CDR3 protein is CAISEPGPGGFYGYTF. This rearrangement joins TRBV10-3 to TRBJ1-2; the TCRdb call, TRBD1, lacks DNA for checking. Germline V lookup: CDR1 ENHRY, CDR2 SYGVKD. The CDR3 runs to 16 residues.

This chain's CDR3 is CASSRTGDYNEKLFF. The gene calls are TRBV28 and TRBJ1-4; TCRdb names TRBD1, which stays unverified in the absence of DNA. The CDR3 spans 15 residues. In germline, CDR1 is MDHEN, CDR2 SYDVKM.

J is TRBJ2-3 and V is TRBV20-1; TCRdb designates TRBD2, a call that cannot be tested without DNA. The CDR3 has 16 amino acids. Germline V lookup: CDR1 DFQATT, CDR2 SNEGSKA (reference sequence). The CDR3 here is CSASGLAEHMLDTQYF.

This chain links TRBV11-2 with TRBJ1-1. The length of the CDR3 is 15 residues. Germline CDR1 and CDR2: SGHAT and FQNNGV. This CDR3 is CASRSTFRGSTEAFF. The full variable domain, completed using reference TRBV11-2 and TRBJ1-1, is EAGVAQSPRYKIIEKRQSVAFWCNPISGHATLYWYQQILGQGPKLLIQFQNNGVVDDSQLPKDRFSAERLKGVDSTLKIQPAKLEDSAVYLCASRSTFRGSTEAFFGQGTRLTVV.

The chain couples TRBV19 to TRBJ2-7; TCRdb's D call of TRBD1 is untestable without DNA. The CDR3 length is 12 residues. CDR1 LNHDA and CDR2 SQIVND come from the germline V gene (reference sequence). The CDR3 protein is CASSIGQNEQYF. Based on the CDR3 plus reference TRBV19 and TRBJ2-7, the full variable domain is DGGITQSPKYLFRKEGQNVTLSCEQNLNHDAMYWYRQDPGQGLRLIYYSQIVNDFQKGDIAEGYSVSREKKESFPLTVTSAQKNPTAFYLCASSIGQNEQYFGPGTRLTVT.

The CDR3 is CSARGWGGLERDSYEQYF. The chain recombines TRBV20-1 with TRBJ2-7; TCRdb returns TRBD2, unconfirmable since there is no DNA. This CDR3 contains 18 residues. Germline lookup yields CDR1 DFQATT and CDR2 SNEGSKA (reference sequence).

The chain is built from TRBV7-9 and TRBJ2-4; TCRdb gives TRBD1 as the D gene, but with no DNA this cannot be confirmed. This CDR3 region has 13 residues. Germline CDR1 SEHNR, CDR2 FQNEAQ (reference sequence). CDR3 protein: CASSPEGKNIQYF.

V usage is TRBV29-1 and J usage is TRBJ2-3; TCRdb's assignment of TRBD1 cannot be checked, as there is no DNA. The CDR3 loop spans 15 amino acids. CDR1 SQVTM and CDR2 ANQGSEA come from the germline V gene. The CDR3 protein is CSVEENDSGADTQYF.

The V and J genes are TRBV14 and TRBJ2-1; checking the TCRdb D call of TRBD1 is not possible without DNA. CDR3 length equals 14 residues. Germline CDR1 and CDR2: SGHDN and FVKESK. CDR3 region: CASTRDREYNEQFF. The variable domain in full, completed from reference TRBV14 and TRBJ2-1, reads EAGVTQFPSHSVIEKGQTVTLRCDPISGHDNLYWYRRVMGKEIKFLLHFVKESKQDESGMPNNRFLAERTGGTYSTLKVQPAELEDSGVYFCASTRDREYNEQFFGPGTRLTVL.

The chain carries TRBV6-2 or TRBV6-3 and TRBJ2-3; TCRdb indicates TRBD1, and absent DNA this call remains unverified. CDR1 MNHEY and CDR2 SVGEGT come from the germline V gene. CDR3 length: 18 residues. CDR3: CASSWDPERERISDTQYF.

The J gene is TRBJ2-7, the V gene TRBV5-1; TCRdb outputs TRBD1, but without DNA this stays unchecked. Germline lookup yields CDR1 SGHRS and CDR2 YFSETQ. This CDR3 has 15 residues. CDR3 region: CASSQEQQGFNEQYF.

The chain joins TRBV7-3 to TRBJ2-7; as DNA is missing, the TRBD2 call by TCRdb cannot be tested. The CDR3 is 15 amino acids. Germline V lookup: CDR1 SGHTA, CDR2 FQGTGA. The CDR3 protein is CASSPGLAGSYEQYF.

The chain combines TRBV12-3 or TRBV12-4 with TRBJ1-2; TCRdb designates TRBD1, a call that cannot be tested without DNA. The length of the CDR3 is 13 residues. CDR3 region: CASSLQAFYGYTF.

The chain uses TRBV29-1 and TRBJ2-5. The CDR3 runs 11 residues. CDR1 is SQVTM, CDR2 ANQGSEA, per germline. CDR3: CSLHIGETQYF.